This T cell receptor beta chain is from a study of graft-versus-host responses after intestinal transplantation. As for the study in general: Grafts that recipients had were multivisceral, liver-intestinal, or isolated intestinal transplants. Every one of the recipients received anti-thymocyte globulin induction and afterwards took tacrolimus and steroids for 3 to 4 years. Study conclusions and caveats: GvH clone levels peaked in circulation, and this peak was associated with early post-transplant HvG declines. The presence of high graft-versus-host to host-versus-graft clonal ratios in allografts characterized patients with graft-donor T cell macrochimerism.

Germline V gene lookup returns CDR1 SGHDT and CDR2 YYEEEE. With V trimmed by 0 bases and J by 5 bases, 10 bases remained unmatched. CDR3 size: 17 residues. Profiling relied on immunoSEQ multiplex PCR, and the TCRdb table lists in-frame clones only, not all of them. The sample shows some 80,000 clones, less than 95% of them seen only once. A note on this clone: Its antigen remains unknown.

Sample: unstimulated CD8+ T cells sorted from spleen or lymph node cells, taken before transplant. The clonotype originates from a human donor who was the organ donor for an intestinal transplant. V usage is TRBV5-6 and J usage is TRBJ2-5, with 10 bases that match TRBD2. The CDR3 coding sequence is TGTGCCAGCAGCTTGGCTGGAGCGGGAGGGCCTCGGGAGACCCAGTACTTC. Translated: CASSLAGAGGPRETQYF.